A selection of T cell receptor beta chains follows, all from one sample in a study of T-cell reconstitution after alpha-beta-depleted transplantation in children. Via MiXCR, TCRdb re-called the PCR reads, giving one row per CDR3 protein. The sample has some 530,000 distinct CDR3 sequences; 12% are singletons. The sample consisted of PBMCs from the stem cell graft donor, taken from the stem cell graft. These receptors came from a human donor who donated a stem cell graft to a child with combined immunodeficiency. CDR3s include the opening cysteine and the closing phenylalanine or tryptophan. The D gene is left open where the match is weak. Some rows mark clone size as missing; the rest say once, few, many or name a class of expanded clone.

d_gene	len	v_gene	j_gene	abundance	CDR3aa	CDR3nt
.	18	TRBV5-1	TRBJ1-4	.	CASSSTPPSLGINEKLFF	TGCGCCAGCAGCTCAACACCCCCGAGTTTGGGGATTAATGAAAAACTGTTTTTT
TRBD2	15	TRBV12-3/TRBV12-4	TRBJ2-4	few	CASSWGTSGSDIQYF	TGTGCCAGCAGTTGGGGGACTAGCGGGAGTGACATTCAGTACTTC
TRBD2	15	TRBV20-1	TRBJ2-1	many	CSARDQGKAGVEQFF	TGCAGTGCTAGAGATCAAGGAAAGGCGGGAGTTGAGCAGTTCTTC
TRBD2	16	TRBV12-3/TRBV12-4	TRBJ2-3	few	CASSLRTSGRGDTQYF	TGTGCCAGCAGTTTAAGGACTAGCGGACGAGGGGATACGCAGTATTTT
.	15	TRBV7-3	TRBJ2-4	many	CASSSEKLAKNIQYF	TGTGCCAGCAGCTCGGAGAAACTAGCCAAAAACATTCAGTACTTC
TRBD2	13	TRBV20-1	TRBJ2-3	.	CSAPGLAGAKVYF	TGCAGTGCTCCTGGACTAGCGGGGGCCAAGGTGTATTTT
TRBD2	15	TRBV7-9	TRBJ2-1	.	CASSPTSGDYNEQFF	TGTGCCAGCAGCCCGACTAGCGGGGACTACAATGAGCAGTTCTTC
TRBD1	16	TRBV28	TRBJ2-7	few	CASSLRGQVIPYEQYF	TGTGCCAGCAGTCTCCGCGGACAGGTGATACCCTACGAGCAGTACTTC
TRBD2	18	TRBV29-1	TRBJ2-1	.	CSVPPSSGGAVGYNEQFF	TGCAGCGTTCCTCCTTCTAGCGGGGGGGCCGTAGGTTACAATGAGCAGTTCTTC
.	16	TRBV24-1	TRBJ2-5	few	CATSDLGADLQETQYF	TGTGCCACCAGTGATTTAGGAGCGGACCTACAAGAGACCCAGTACTTC
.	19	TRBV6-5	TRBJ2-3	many	CASSYPLYGLELSTDTQYF	TGTGCCAGCAGTTACCCCCTTTACGGACTGGAACTTAGCACAGATACGCAGTATTTT